These 14 T cell receptor beta chains originate from one sample sequenced in a study of CD8+ T cells in alopecia areata. The authors extracted RNA and reverse transcribed it into cDNA as the sequencing template. Measured with immunoSEQ multiplex PCR; TCRdb has only the in-frame clones, and not every one. Among about 180,000 clones listed, 45% to 60% were seen once. Treatment described: oral pan-JAK inhibitor, 5-10 mg twice daily. The sequenced sample was CD8+ T cells sorted from blood, obtained around week 52, from a patient treated with tofacitinib. These receptors were taken from a human donor with alopecia areata.

The V call is TRBV30, the J call TRBJ1-6; possibly TRBD1 for D (5 bases). CDR3 length equals 15 residues. V dropped 2 bases and J dropped 10 bases, with 18 bases sitting between them. From germline, CDR1 is GTSNPN and CDR2 SVGIG (reference sequence). The CDR3 loop reads CAWSPEVAGLSPLHF. CDR3 sequence (DNA): TGTGCCTGGAGTCCCGAAGTGGCAGGGCTATCACCCCTCCACTTT.

This chain links TRBV4-3 with TRBJ2-5, with D possibly being TRBD2 (6 bases). Germline CDR1 and CDR2: LGHNA and YSLEER. The CDR3 loop spans 12 amino acids. Trimming left V 9 bases short and J 0 bases short, with 8 bases between. The CDR3 region has the DNA TGCGCCAGGGGACTTTACCAAGAGACCCAGTACTTC. Translation: CARGLYQETQYF.

The J gene is TRBJ2-5, the V gene TRBV7-6; TRBD1 matches 8 bases. With V trimmed by 4 bases and J by 0 bases, 13 bases remained unmatched. Germline lookup yields CDR1 SGHVS and CDR2 FNYEAQ. The CDR3 runs to 18 residues. CDR3 protein: CASSSTGERIPYQETQYF. In DNA form, the CDR3 reads TGTGCCAGCAGCTCGACAGGGGAACGGATACCGTACCAAGAGACCCAGTACTTC.

V usage is TRBV7-3 and J usage is TRBJ1-2; possibly TRBD1 for D (6 bases). The CDR3 spans 15 residues. V was trimmed by 6 bases and J by 0 bases, leaving 14 bases between them. In germline, CDR1 is SGHTA, CDR2 FQGTGA. CDR3: CASSQQGLANYGYTF. Here the CDR3 DNA reads TGTGCCAGCAGTCAACAGGGATTAGCTAACTATGGCTACACCTTC.

The chain links TRBV7-9 to TRBJ1-2; D uncertain. The V end lost 4 bases, the J end lost 3 bases, and 12 bases lay between the germline ends. CDR1 is SEHNR and CDR2 is FQNEAQ in the germline V gene (reference sequence). The CDR3 contains 14 residues. This CDR3 reads CASSSDIRHYGYTF. DNA for the CDR3: TGTGCCAGCAGCTCTGACATCCGTCACTATGGCTACACCTTC.

This clone was found a few times. A clone one base away is much larger, so this may be a read error. Different DNA sequences within this sample yield the same CDR3. J is TRBJ2-5 and V is TRBV13; the D is unclear. The CDR3 contains 11 residues. Germline V gene lookup returns CDR1 PRHDT and CDR2 FYEKMQ (reference sequence). Trimming removed 1 base from V and 5 bases from J, with 2 bases in between. The CDR3 loop reads CASSLAETQYF. CDR3 bases: TGTGCCAGCAGCTTAGCTGAGACCCAGTACTTC.

This sequence joins TRBV27 and TRBJ2-7; 10 nucleotides line up with TRBD2. Germline CDR1 MNHEY, CDR2 SMNVEV (reference sequence). V dropped 2 bases and J dropped 6; count of bases not matched to a gene: 7. The CDR3 length is 15 residues. The CDR3 region is CASSLRAGGPSEQYF. In nucleotides, the CDR3 is TGTGCCAGCAGTTTACGAGCGGGGGGGCCATCCGAGCAGTACTTC.

V and J are TRBV5-4 and TRBJ2-3; D tentatively fits TRBD1 or TRBD2 (6 bases each). V lost 2 bases to trimming and J lost 2 bases, with 15 bases between them. The CDR3 has 16 residues. The V gene's germline CDR1 is SGHNT and CDR2 YYREEE (reference sequence). The CDR3 region is CASSFKGGLLTDTQYF. In nucleotides, the CDR3 is TGTGCCAGCAGCTTCAAGGGGGGACTCCTCACAGATACGCAGTATTTT.

The sample holds one count of this clone. The chain joins TRBV30 to TRBJ1-2; no reliable D call. Per germline, CDR1 GTSNPN and CDR2 SVGIG (reference sequence). CDR3 length equals 15 residues. Trimming stripped 0 bases from V and 6 bases from J, with 17 bases between. The DNA for the CDR3 is TGTGCCTGGAGTGTAGATTCGGTAGGGTTTCATGGCTACACCTTC. As protein: CAWSVDSVGFHGYTF.

The CDR3 coding sequence is TGCAGCGTTGAAGGGGCAGGGGGCGCGAAGCAAGAGACCCAGTACTTC. Translating it yields CSVEGAGGAKQETQYF. V gene TRBV29-1 combines with J gene TRBJ2-5; 8 bases fit TRBD1. Germline CDR1 is SQVTM and CDR2 is ANQGSEA. The CDR3 is 16 residues long. Trimming removed 1 base from V and 2 bases from J; junction bases left unmatched: 9.

This chain joins TRBV30 and TRBJ2-7, with D unresolved. The CDR3 runs to 13 residues. In germline, CDR1 is GTSNPN, CDR2 SVGIG (reference sequence). V was pared by 1 base and J by 0 bases, with 7 bases between. The CDR3 DNA sequence: TGTGCCTGGAGTGGGCCTTTCTCCTACGAGCAGTACTTC. Protein: CAWSGPFSYEQYF.

This clone was recorded a few times. The chain is built from TRBV6-5 and TRBJ1-5; 8 bases align to TRBD1. Germline values: CDR1 MNHEY, CDR2 SVGAGI. CDR3 length equals 14 residues. The junction had 4 bases not matched to a gene; V was cut back by 6 bases and J by 3 bases. CDR3 in amino acids: CASSRTGINQPQHF. The DNA of the CDR3 is TGTGCCAGCAGCCGGACAGGGATCAATCAGCCCCAGCATTTT.

There are a few counts of this clone. The chain carries TRBV29-1 and TRBJ2-3; TRBD2 matches 7 bases. The germline gives CDR1 SQVTM, CDR2 ANQGSEA. This CDR3 has 17 amino acids. The junction had 19 bases not matched to a gene; V was cut back by 6 bases and J by 4 bases. CDR3: CSVRGSGAARSPDTQYF. The CDR3, as DNA: TGCAGCGTCCGAGGGAGCGGGGCGGCTCGGAGTCCAGATACGCAGTATTTT.

Concerning this clone: This CDR3 is also generated by other DNA sequences in the sample. The chain recombines TRBV5-6 with TRBJ2-7, with no clear D. CDR3 size: 11 residues. V was cut by 0 bases and J by 6 bases, with 4 bases left in between. Germline V gene sequence: CDR1 SGHDT, CDR2 YYEEEE. CDR3 in amino acids: CASSLGGEQYF. For the CDR3, the DNA is TGTGCCAGCAGCTTGGGGGGCGAGCAGTACTTC.